These 20 T cell receptor beta chains were all obtained from the same sample, sequenced in a study of T cell responses to AZD1222 COVID-19 vaccine. The table came from immunoSEQ multiplex PCR; TCRdb's copy has only in-frame clones and leaves some out. The sample consists of about 92,000 clones, approximately 84% of them appearing once. The starting material was peripheral blood, obtained on day 0 of AZD1222 vaccination. Every receptor here comes from an adult in good health.

The chain combines TRBV19 with TRBJ1-3, with D tentatively TRBD1 (6 bases). The CDR3 sequence is 15 residues long. The V end lost 8 bases, the J end lost 5 bases, and 19 bases lay between the germline ends. CDR1 and CDR2 from the germline V gene are LNHDA and SQIVND (reference sequence). The CDR3 is CASHNPGQRRNTIYF. CDR3 nucleotide sequence: TGTGCCAGTCACAACCCTGGACAGAGAAGAAACACCATATATTTT. The whole variable domain, filled in from reference TRBV19 and TRBJ1-3, reads DGGITQSPKYLFRKEGQNVTLSCEQNLNHDAMYWYRQDPGQGLRLIYYSQIVNDFQKGDIAEGYSVSREKKESFPLTVTSAQKNPTAFYLCASHNPGQRRNTIYFGEGSWLTVV.

This chain links TRBV6-5 with TRBJ2-2, with a weak D call TRBD1 (5 bases). This CDR3 has 13 amino acids. Trimming removed 5 bases from V and 4 bases from J, with 8 bases in between. Germline lookup yields CDR1 MNHEY and CDR2 SVGAGI. The CDR3 here is CASSLQGTGELFF. The DNA for the CDR3 is TGTGCCAGCAGTCTTCAGGGCACCGGGGAGCTGTTTTTT.

This chain uses TRBV6-6 with TRBJ2-1; possibly TRBD1 or TRBD2 for D (6 bases each). V dropped 0 bases and J dropped 5 bases, with 8 bases sitting between them. Germline V gene lookup returns CDR1 MNHNY and CDR2 SVGAGI (reference sequence). The CDR3 covers 14 residues. This CDR3 reads CASSYSGGHNEQFF. For the CDR3, the DNA is TGTGCCAGCAGTTACTCAGGGGGGCACAATGAGCAGTTCTTC.

This sequence joins TRBV19 and TRBJ2-1; D might be TRBD1 or TRBD2, each matching 5 bases. V lost 8 bases to trimming and J lost 4 bases, with 15 bases between them. This CDR3 is built from 14 residues. From germline, CDR1 is LNHDA and CDR2 SQIVND (reference sequence). The CDR3 DNA sequence: TGTGCCAGTGGATCCGGGACGGTGTACAATGAGCAGTTCTTC. It yields the protein CASGSGTVYNEQFF.

The V gene is TRBV29-1, the J gene TRBJ1-2; no clear D gene. The CDR3 spans 13 residues. V dropped 5 bases and J dropped 8 bases, with 18 bases sitting between them. The V gene's germline CDR1 is SQVTM and CDR2 ANQGSEA. CDR3 nucleotides: TGCAGCGTTATCCCCCCCGGGCTACAGGGCTACACCTTC. Its protein is CSVIPPGLQGYTF.

This clone appeared once. This chain connects TRBV30 to TRBJ1-1; D may be TRBD1 (5 bases). CDR1 GTSNPN and CDR2 SVGIG come from the germline V gene (reference sequence). The V gene lost 0 bases and the J gene lost 5 bases, with 13 bases spanning the gap. This CDR3 comprises 14 residues. CDR3 in amino acids: CAWSVRVWGTEAFF. For the CDR3, the DNA is TGTGCCTGGAGTGTAAGGGTGTGGGGGACTGAAGCTTTCTTT.

The table lists this clone with a count of one. V and J are TRBV19 and TRBJ1-5; D perhaps matches TRBD1 (5 bases). The V end lost 4 bases, the J end lost 5 bases, and 9 bases lay between the germline ends. This CDR3 has 13 residues. Germline values: CDR1 LNHDA, CDR2 SQIVND (reference sequence). CDR3 in amino acids: CASSTGRDQPQHF. The CDR3 DNA sequence: TGTGCCAGTAGTACGGGACGGGATCAGCCCCAGCATTTT.

The chain joins TRBV7-9 to TRBJ1-1; D remains unclear. This CDR3 contains 15 residues. Germline CDR1 reads SEHNR; CDR2 reads FQNEAQ (reference sequence). V lost 3 bases, J lost 1 base, and 12 bases lay in between. CDR3: CASSFSTAKNTEAFF. CDR3 nucleotides: TGTGCCAGCAGCTTTTCTACGGCAAAGAACACTGAAGCTTTCTTT.

J is TRBJ1-2 and V is TRBV5-6; a weak D match, TRBD1 (5 bases). The CDR3 covers 12 residues. Germline lookup yields CDR1 SGHDT and CDR2 YYEEEE. Trimming stripped 3 bases from V and 5 bases from J, with 8 bases between. The DNA of the CDR3 is TGTGCCAGCAGCTACGACAGTTATGGCTACACCTTC. It translates to CASSYDSYGYTF.

The chain couples TRBV5-1 to TRBJ1-1; D unresolved. The germline V gene encodes CDR1 SGHRS and CDR2 YFSETQ. This CDR3 contains 14 residues. Trimming cost V 4 bases and J 1 base, with 11 bases left between them. CDR3 sequence: CASSILTGNTEAFF. The CDR3 coding sequence is TGCGCCAGCAGCATACTGACGGGGAACACTGAAGCTTTCTTT.

This sequence joins TRBV5-6 and TRBJ2-7; possibly TRBD2 for D (6 bases). CDR3 length: 15 amino acids. Germline CDR1 and CDR2: SGHDT and YYEEEE. V was trimmed by 4 bases and J by 2 bases, leaving 16 bases between them. The CDR3 DNA reads TGTGCCAGCAGCCTTGGGGGGAGATTACCCTACGAGCAGTACTTC. Residues: CASSLGGRLPYEQYF.

The chain uses TRBV3-1 (or the pseudogene TRBV3-2) and TRBJ2-5; 11 nucleotides agree with TRBD2. The J segment lost 5 bases and the V segment lost 1 base, leaving 6 bases of the junction unmatched. Per the germline V gene, CDR1 is LGHDT and CDR2 is YNNKEL (reference sequence). The CDR3 spans 16 residues. The CDR3 is CASSQAAASGRETQYF. DNA for the CDR3: TGTGCCAGCAGCCAAGCTGCGGCTAGCGGGAGGGAGACCCAGTACTTC.

The V and J genes are TRBV19 and TRBJ1-3; D remains unclear. CDR1 LNHDA and CDR2 SQIVND come from the germline V gene (reference sequence). The CDR3 is made up of 14 amino acids. V was pared by 4 bases and J by 5 bases, with 12 bases between. CDR3 nucleotides: TGTGCCAGTAGTACAGGTTTTGATAGAAACACCATATATTTT. This codes for CASSTGFDRNTIYF.

This clone was observed a single time. The CDR3 DNA follows: TGTGCCAGTTTGGGAGGGACCGACGAGCAGTACTTC. Translated, it gives CASLGGTDEQYF. The V gene is TRBV28, the J gene TRBJ2-7; 7 nucleotides line up with TRBD2. This CDR3 region has 12 residues. V was pared by 9 bases and J by 5 bases, with 7 bases of the junction left unmatched. CDR1 is MDHEN, CDR2 SYDVKM, per germline.

This chain connects TRBV5-1 to TRBJ2-7, with 9 positions matching TRBD1. Germline V gene lookup returns CDR1 SGHRS and CDR2 YFSETQ. Trimming removed 1 base from V and 2 bases from J; junction bases left unmatched: 7. CDR3 length: 16 residues. CDR3 loop: CASSLTRDRATYEQYF. Here the CDR3 DNA reads TGCGCCAGCAGCTTGACCCGGGACAGGGCCACCTACGAGCAGTACTTC.

This CDR3 reads CASSLAGGNTGELFF. CDR3 nucleotides: TGCGCCAGCAGCTTGGCCGGGGGTAACACCGGGGAGCTGTTTTTT. This chain joins TRBV5-1 and TRBJ2-2, with D maybe TRBD2 (6 bases). CDR1 and CDR2 (germline): SGHRS, YFSETQ. The CDR3 runs 15 residues. V was trimmed by 0 bases and J by 2 bases, leaving 8 bases between them.

The rearrangement uses TRBV18 and TRBJ2-3; D unclear. Per germline, CDR1 KGHSH and CDR2 LQKENI. This CDR3 is built from 12 residues. Trimming removed 4 bases at V and 4 bases at J, with 6 bases between. CDR3 DNA: TGTGCCAGCTCACGCCTGGCAGATACGCAGTATTTT. It is translated as CASSRLADTQYF.

V gene TRBV11-2 combines with J gene TRBJ2-7, with D perhaps given as TRBD1 or TRBD2 (5 bases each). The V end was cut by 7 bases, the J end by 0 bases, with 19 bases between. CDR3 length equals 16 residues. In germline, CDR1 is SGHAT, CDR2 FQNNGV. As DNA, the CDR3 is TGTGCCAGCACCTCTTACATTGGGGGAAGCTCCTACGAGCAGTACTTC. Translating gives CASTSYIGGSSYEQYF.

This clone is a singleton in its sample. The CDR3 coding sequence is TGTGCCAGCAGCGTAGGAGCGGGGGCCACAGATACGCAGTATTTT. This encodes CASSVGAGATDTQYF. The gene calls are TRBV9 and TRBJ2-3; 8 nucleotides match TRBD2. The trim removed 0 bases at V and 2 bases at J, leaving 2 bases unmatched. Per the germline V gene, CDR1 is SGDLS and CDR2 is YYNGEE. The CDR3 consists of 15 residues.

CDR3 DNA sequence: TGTGCCAGCAGCCACGCCGGGAACGGTCTATCGGGCTACACCTTC. It translates to CASSHAGNGLSGYTF. J is TRBJ1-2 and V is TRBV3-1 (or the pseudogene TRBV3-2); D is unresolved. This CDR3 region has 15 residues. The germline V gene encodes CDR1 LGHDT and CDR2 YNNKEL (reference sequence). Between the trimmed V and J ends, which lost 3 bases and 8 bases, there was a span of 19 bases.